One sample yielded the 16 T cell receptor beta chains listed below, sequenced in a study of blood T cell repertoires in COVID-19. Libraries were prepared by immunoSEQ multiplex PCR; TCRdb keeps only in-frame clonotypes and omits some of them. The sample lists approximately 110,000 clones; approximately 91% were seen once. Sequencing used peripheral blood. These receptors originate from a woman in her seventies who had recovered from COVID-19.

DNA of the CDR3: TGTGCCAGCAGTTTTGGCAGGGGCGACACCATATATTTT. Translating it yields CASSFGRGDTIYF. The V call is TRBV28, the J call TRBJ1-3, with D perhaps TRBD1 (6 bases). V was shortened by 3 bases and J by 8 bases, with 11 bases between the two germline ends. Germline loops: CDR1 MDHEN, CDR2 SYDVKM. This CDR3 has 13 amino acids.

This rearrangement joins TRBV15 to TRBJ1-2, with TRBD1 identical over 9 bases. V shed 3 bases and J 4 bases; nucleotides not matched to a gene: 9. The CDR3 totals 16 residues. Germline assignment: CDR1 LNHNV and CDR2 YYDKDF (reference sequence). The CDR3 bases are TGTGCCACCAGCAGGCTACCCGGGACAGGGACCTATGGCTACACCTTC. Protein sequence: CATSRLPGTGTYGYTF.

This chain joins TRBV12-3 or TRBV12-4 and TRBJ1-1; D ambiguous. This CDR3 region has 12 residues. V lost 6 bases to trimming and J lost 0 bases, with 5 bases between them. DNA for the CDR3: TGTGCCAGCAGCCTCGTGAACACTGAAGCTTTCTTT. This codes for CASSLVNTEAFF.

V is TRBV27 and J is TRBJ2-5; 7 bases are shared with TRBD2. Germline trimming cut 5 bases from V and 7 bases from J; bases unmatched to any gene: 13. The CDR3 is 15 amino acids. The germline V gene encodes CDR1 MNHEY and CDR2 SMNVEV (reference sequence). The CDR3 sequence is CASSPPPSGIGTQYF. The CDR3 DNA reads TGTGCCAGCAGTCCCCCACCGAGCGGGATTGGGACCCAGTACTTC.

In regard to this clone: The sample has other DNA sequences that encode this CDR3 too. This chain connects TRBV28 to TRBJ1-1; tentative D call: TRBD1 (6 bases). Per the germline V gene, CDR1 is MDHEN and CDR2 is SYDVKM. The CDR3 is 14 amino acids. Trimming pared 3 bases from V and 1 base from J, leaving 9 bases between. In DNA, the CDR3 is TGTGCCAGCAGTTTTGGGGGCGCGAACACTGAAGCTTTCTTT. It specifies CASSFGGANTEAFF.

This clone was seen only once. The chain carries TRBV30 and TRBJ1-1; D is unclear. The germline V and J ends were trimmed by 3 bases and 7 bases, with 18 bases remaining between them. Germline CDR1 GTSNPN, CDR2 SVGIG (reference sequence). CDR3 length equals 14 residues. The CDR3 here is CAWRVRYSWVEAFF. The CDR3 DNA reads TGTGCCTGGAGGGTCCGCTACAGTTGGGTTGAAGCTTTCTTT.

Concerning this clone: Germline and junction disagree at one end, which may indicate a read error. The chain combines TRBV12-3 or TRBV12-4 with TRBJ2-3; TRBD2 matches 11 bases. This CDR3 has 13 amino acids. CDR3 protein: CASSLGVAGGFHF. As DNA, the CDR3 is TGTGCCAGCAGTTTGGGAGTAGCGGGAGGGTTCCATTTT.

The J gene is TRBJ2-2, the V gene TRBV12-2; the table's TRBD1 call for D was not verified on the DNA. TRBV12-2 is recorded as a pseudogene. This CDR3 is built from 15 residues. The CDR3 loop is CASREGQRNTGELFF. The CDR3 DNA follows: TGTGCAAGTCGCGAGGGACAGAGAAACACCGGGGAGCTGTTTTTT.

The rearrangement links TRBV12-3 or TRBV12-4 to TRBJ2-7; weak D call: TRBD2 (6 bases). V lost 5 bases and J 3 bases, leaving 11 bases between the germline ends. The CDR3 length is 13 residues. CDR3 residues: CASSPGLVYEQYF. CDR3 in DNA: TGTGCCAGCAGTCCGGGACTGGTCTACGAGCAGTACTTC.

The J gene is TRBJ2-5, the V gene TRBV2; 7 bases agree with TRBD2. This CDR3 has 15 residues. The trim removed 3 bases at V and 4 bases at J, leaving 8 bases unmatched. Germline-derived CDR1 and CDR2 are SNHLY and FYNNEI. The chain's CDR3 is CASSDLRERRETQYF. CDR3 nucleotide sequence: TGTGCCAGCAGTGACTTGCGGGAGAGGCGAGAGACCCAGTACTTC.

The chain couples TRBV15 to TRBJ2-7; no clear D. This CDR3 has 14 amino acids. Germline-derived CDR1 and CDR2 are LNHNV and YYDKDF (reference sequence). V was shortened by 4 bases and J by 3 bases, with 13 bases between the two germline ends. In DNA, the CDR3 is TGTGCCACCAGCACCCTTCTGGAGTTCTACGAGCAGTACTTC. It yields the protein CATSTLLEFYEQYF.

The chain combines TRBV18 with TRBJ2-2; 10 positions agree with TRBD1. CDR1 is KGHSH, CDR2 LQKENI, per germline. This CDR3 has 18 amino acids. V lost 3 bases and J lost 1; bases outside the gene matches: 8. The CDR3 reads CASSPAMTGGWNTGELFF. DNA for the CDR3: TGTGCCAGCTCACCGGCTATGACAGGGGGCTGGAACACCGGGGAGCTGTTTTTT. The full variable domain, with the rest looked up from reference TRBV18 and TRBJ2-2, is NAGVMQNPRHLVRRRGQEARLRCSPMKGHSHVYWYRQLPEEGLKFMVYLQKENIIDESGMPKERFSAEFPKEGPSILRIQQVVRGDSAAYFCASSPAMTGGWNTGELFFGEGSRLTVL.

The CDR3 loop reads CASSLAGYGYTF. CDR3 sequence (DNA): TGTGCCAGCAGTTTAGCAGGGTACGGCTACACCTTC. V and J are TRBV28 and TRBJ1-2; possibly TRBD1 for D (5 bases). This CDR3 has 12 amino acids. Trimming shortened V by 2 bases and J by 8 bases, and 9 bases separated the two germline ends. In germline, CDR1 is MDHEN, CDR2 SYDVKM.

The chain is built from TRBV3-1 (or the pseudogene TRBV3-2) and TRBJ2-5; D not certain. The CDR3 runs to 13 residues. Trimming took 3 bases from V and 2 from J, leaving 7 bases between them. Looked up from germline, CDR1 is LGHDT and CDR2 is YNNKEL (reference sequence). CDR3 DNA: TGTGCCAGCAGCCAGGGCTATCAAGAGACCCAGTACTTC. The encoded protein is CASSQGYQETQYF.

The chain combines TRBV18 with TRBJ1-3; TRBD1 is a possible D gene (5 bases). Per germline, CDR1 KGHSH and CDR2 LQKENI. Trimming took off 6 bases at V and 5 bases at J, with 14 bases between the two ends. This CDR3 has 14 amino acids. The CDR3 DNA reads TGTGCCAGCTCGGGAGGGACCGTTCGAAACACCATATATTTT. As protein: CASSGGTVRNTIYF. Looking up the rest from reference TRBV18 and TRBJ1-3 gives the full variable domain: NAGVMQNPRHLVRRRGQEARLRCSPMKGHSHVYWYRQLPEEGLKFMVYLQKENIIDESGMPKERFSAEFPKEGPSILRIQQVVRGDSAAYFCASSGGTVRNTIYFGEGSWLTVV.

V and J are TRBV30 and TRBJ2-1; a weak D match, TRBD2 (5 bases). CDR1 and CDR2 from the germline V gene are GTSNPN and SVGIG (reference sequence). The germline V and J ends were trimmed by 3 bases and 4 bases, with 16 bases remaining between them. This CDR3 is built from 15 residues. The CDR3 loop is CAWREIGGRYNEQFF. DNA for the CDR3: TGTGCCTGGAGGGAAATTGGCGGGCGATACAATGAGCAGTTCTTC.